A single sample is the source of the 17 T cell receptor beta chains below, sequenced in a study of early T cells in non-severe SARS-CoV-2 infection. One entry per CDR3 protein, called by TCRdb with MiXCR from the 5' RACE reads. The data hold tens of thousands of distinct CDR3 sequences, with about 12% observed a single time. Material for sequencing was whole blood. All receptors come from an adult who was a healthcare worker with PCR-confirmed SARS-CoV-2 infection or an uninfected control (not recorded which).

The chain uses TRBV6-1 and TRBJ2-1; 7 bases agree with TRBD1. The CDR3 length is 19 residues. The V and J ends lost 4 bases and 3 bases, in that order; junction bases with no gene match: 18. Looked up from germline, CDR1 is MNHNS and CDR2 is SASEGT. For the CDR3, the DNA is TGTGCCAGCAGTGTCCGGGGATACGGGACAGACTTAATCTACAATGAGCAGTTCTTC. This codes for CASSVRGYGTDLIYNEQFF.

This clonotype was detected a few times. V usage is TRBV24-1 and J usage is TRBJ2-1, with 8 bases identical to TRBD1. The CDR3 is 15 residues long. The germline gives CDR1 KGHDR, CDR2 SFDVKD. Trimming at V came to 7 bases and at J to 7 bases, leaving 11 bases not matched to a gene. Here the CDR3 DNA reads TGTGCCACCAGCCCGGGACAGGTATCCGTTAATGAGCAGTTCTTC. Its protein product is CATSPGQVSVNEQFF.

V gene TRBV2 combines with J gene TRBJ2-7; 10 nucleotides match TRBD1. The V and J ends lost 6 bases and 5 bases, in that order; junction bases with no gene match: 10. Germline assignment: CDR1 SNHLY and CDR2 FYNNEI. The CDR3 has 15 residues. CDR3 in DNA: TGTGCCAGCAGCTCGATAGACAGGGGGCTAAACGAGCAGTACTTC. Translated: CASSSIDRGLNEQYF.

This clonotype appeared many times. The chain combines TRBV5-5 with TRBJ1-1; D not resolved. V lost 0 bases to trimming and J lost 2 bases, with 11 bases between them. From germline, CDR1 is SGHKS and CDR2 YYEKEE (reference sequence). CDR3 length equals 15 residues. The DNA for the CDR3 is TGTGCCAGCAGCTTGGCCCCGGGCCGAAACACTGAAGCTTTCTTT. It translates to CASSLAPGRNTEAFF.

The V and J genes are TRBV25-1 and TRBJ2-1; 9 nucleotides match TRBD1. The ends lost 3 bases at V and 4 bases at J; junction bases unmatched: 4. There are 15 residues in the CDR3. Germline-derived CDR1 and CDR2 are MGHDK and SYGVNS. This CDR3 is CASSDTGGSYNEQFF. The CDR3, as DNA: TGTGCCAGCAGTGATACAGGGGGCAGTTACAATGAGCAGTTCTTC.

This clonotype was seen many times. V is TRBV11-1 and J is TRBJ1-5, with TRBD1 matching 9 bases. Germline CDR1 SGHAT, CDR2 FQDESV (reference sequence). The ends lost 5 bases at V and 1 base at J; junction bases unmatched: 9. This CDR3 has 17 residues. DNA for the CDR3: TGTGCCAGCAGCCCCAAAGAACAGGGGGCAAGCAATCAGCCCCAGCATTTT. As protein: CASSPKEQGASNQPQHF. The variable domain in full, with the rest retrieved from reference TRBV11-1 and TRBJ1-5, is EAEVAQSPRYKITEKSQAVAFWCDPISGHATLYWYRQILGQGPELLVQFQDESVVDDSQLPKDRFSAERLKGVDSTLKIQPAELGDSAMYLCASSPKEQGASNQPQHFGDGTRLSIL.

The chain is built from TRBV6-5 and TRBJ1-2; 7 bases fit TRBD1. The CDR3 is 15 amino acids. Germline-derived CDR1 and CDR2 are MNHEY and SVGAGI. Unmatched junction bases numbered 9, after V lost 2 bases and J lost 6 bases. The CDR3 coding sequence is TGTGCCAGCAGTTACACACGGACAGGTTATGATGGCTACACCTTC. It encodes CASSYTRTGYDGYTF.

The sample holds many counts of this clonotype. The chain carries TRBV18 and TRBJ1-4; D is perhaps TRBD1 (6 bases). The V and J ends lost 4 bases and 5 bases respectively, with 17 bases between them. Germline values: CDR1 KGHSH, CDR2 LQKENI. This CDR3 is 16 amino acids long. The CDR3 region has the DNA TGTGCCAGCTCACTGGCAGGGGAGCCGCAAAATGAAAAACTGTTTTTT. Translation: CASSLAGEPQNEKLFF.

The genes are TRBV6-5 and TRBJ2-7; 11 nucleotides match TRBD1. The CDR3 runs 16 residues. The V gene end was trimmed by 2 bases and the J gene end by 6 bases; junction bases not matched to a gene: 9. Germline lookup yields CDR1 MNHEY and CDR2 SVGAGI. The CDR3 sequence is CASSYIPGTGGGEQYF. CDR3 DNA: TGTGCCAGCAGTTACATTCCCGGGACAGGGGGAGGCGAGCAGTACTTC.

This clonotype came up a few times. The chain couples TRBV6-2 or TRBV6-3 to TRBJ1-2; D call uncertain. V was cut by 4 bases and J by 8 bases, with 11 bases left in between. This CDR3 comprises 12 residues. Germline V gene sequence: CDR1 MNHEY, CDR2 SVGEGT. CDR3 bases: TGTGCCAGCAGTTGGATGGGAGGAGGCTACACCTTC. Residues: CASSWMGGGYTF.

The table lists this clonotype with a few counts. CDR3 residues: CASSFGRAEAFF. The CDR3 DNA reads TGCGCCAGCAGCTTTGGTAGGGCTGAAGCTTTCTTT. The rearrangement uses TRBV4-1 and TRBJ1-1; D gene uncertain. The length of the CDR3 is 12 residues. V lost 5 bases, J lost 6 bases, and 10 bases lay in between. Germline V gene sequence: CDR1 MGHRA, CDR2 YSYEKL.

Only a few counts were recorded for this clonotype. This chain joins TRBV6-1 and TRBJ2-5, with TRBD2 identical over 10 bases. J lost 2 bases, V lost 4 bases, and 10 bases had no gene match. The CDR3 length is 17 residues. Germline CDR1 MNHNS, CDR2 SASEGT. CDR3 nucleotides: TGTGCCAGCAGTGGCCGGGGTAGCGGGGGGTCTCAAGAGACCCAGTACTTC. Amino acid sequence: CASSGRGSGGSQETQYF.

This clonotype was recorded many times. V gene TRBV25-1 combines with J gene TRBJ2-7; 8 bases match TRBD1. This CDR3 has 14 residues. Germline V gives CDR1 MGHDK, CDR2 SYGVNS. V gave up 4 bases and J gave up 1 base; unmatched junction bases: 3. The chain's CDR3 is CASSVGTGSYEQYF. CDR3 nucleotides: TGTGCCAGCAGTGTTGGGACAGGATCCTACGAGCAGTACTTC.

This clonotype has more than one count but fewer than ten. The V and J genes are TRBV29-1 and TRBJ1-1; no clear D. V lost 2 bases and J 5 bases, leaving 15 bases between the germline ends. This CDR3 is built from 14 residues. In germline, CDR1 is SQVTM, CDR2 ANQGSEA. As DNA, the CDR3 is TGCAGCGTTGAAATGGCAGCGGGAACAACTGAAGCTTTCTTT. It codes for CSVEMAAGTTEAFF.

This clonotype has at least ten counts. This sequence joins TRBV20-1 and TRBJ1-2; D gene ambiguous. Germline-derived CDR1 and CDR2 are DFQATT and SNEGSKA (reference sequence). The CDR3 extends over 15 amino acids. V was shortened by 6 bases and J by 0 bases, with 17 bases between the two germline ends. The CDR3 region has the DNA TGCAGTGCCGCGACGGCTATAAACGCTAACTATGGCTACACCTTC. The encoded protein is CSAATAINANYGYTF.

This clonotype was detected only a few times. This chain joins TRBV10-2 and TRBJ2-5, with TRBD2 as a possible D gene (6 bases). Trimming pared 4 bases from V and 2 bases from J, leaving 11 bases between. The germline V gene has CDR1 WSHSY and CDR2 SAAADI. This CDR3 contains 14 residues. CDR3 amino acids: CASSAGRRQETQYF. The CDR3 DNA reads TGCGCCAGCAGTGCGGGGAGGAGACAAGAGACCCAGTACTTC.

The V call is TRBV6-6, the J call TRBJ1-2; 10 bases are shared with TRBD1. V was clipped by 2 bases and J by 6 bases; unmatched bases: 3. The length of the CDR3 is 14 residues. Per germline, CDR1 MNHNY and CDR2 SVGAGI (reference sequence). Here the CDR3 DNA reads TGTGCCAGCAGTTACCCGGACAGGGGGGATGGCTACACCTTC. Amino acids: CASSYPDRGDGYTF.